This T cell receptor beta chain was observed in a study of T-cell reconstitution after alpha-beta-depleted transplantation in children. Study-wide results and caveats: T cells produced anew were the main source of T-cell counts and diversity one year after transplant. By about two months after transplant, alpha-beta T cells reportedly arose from several hundred graft clones that had expanded.

Unique molecular identifiers featured in how the TCRbeta library was prepared. Via MiXCR, TCRdb re-called the PCR reads, giving one row per CDR3 protein. The profile shows about 1,000,000 distinct CDR3 sequences, roughly 31% of them singletons. The CDR3 is 14 amino acids. The V end was cut by 4 bases, the J end by 4 bases, with 12 bases between. Germline V lookup: CDR1 SGHRS, CDR2 YFSETQ. Regarding this clonotype: The antigen is undetermined.

The clonotype was recovered from a boy under two years old who had a stem cell transplant for SCID, so the T cells may come from the graft donor. The sample was PBMCs, mostly from graft donor cells, taken 360 days after TCRalphabeta/CD19-depleted stem cell transplant. The chain links TRBV5-1 to TRBJ2-1; D is possibly TRBD1 (6 bases). The CDR3 reads CASSEDSFYNEQFF. The CDR3 DNA reads TGCGCCAGCAGCGAGGACAGCTTTTACAATGAGCAGTTCTTC.